This T cell receptor beta chain was sequenced for a study of blood T cells in healthy people across ages. Findings of the study overall: Since the PBMCs were unsorted, naive and antigen-experienced cells could not be conclusively compared. Strong correlation existed between TCR beta diversity and naive T cell percentage.

Together with a sample-barcoded 5' primer, a J-beta primer mix was included in a second PCR lasting roughly 6 to 12 cycles. TCRdb used MiXCR to reprocess the 5' RACE reads, holding one entry per CDR3 protein. The sample lists approximately 1.5 million distinct CDR3 sequences, under 55% occurring once. This clonotype was counted at least ten times. Its antigen is as yet unknown. CDR1 is SGHTA, CDR2 FQGNSA, per germline. This CDR3 has 15 amino acids. Deletions cut 5 bases from V and 1 base from J, with 14 bases between. V usage is TRBV7-2 and J usage is TRBJ1-2, with TRBD1 as a possible D gene (5 bases). The clonotype originates from a woman between 18 and 29 years old in good health. The sample consisted of blood. The CDR3 DNA is TGTGCCAGCAGCCCAGAGGGGACTGTTAACTATGGCTACACCTTC. Translating it yields CASSPEGTVNYGYTF.